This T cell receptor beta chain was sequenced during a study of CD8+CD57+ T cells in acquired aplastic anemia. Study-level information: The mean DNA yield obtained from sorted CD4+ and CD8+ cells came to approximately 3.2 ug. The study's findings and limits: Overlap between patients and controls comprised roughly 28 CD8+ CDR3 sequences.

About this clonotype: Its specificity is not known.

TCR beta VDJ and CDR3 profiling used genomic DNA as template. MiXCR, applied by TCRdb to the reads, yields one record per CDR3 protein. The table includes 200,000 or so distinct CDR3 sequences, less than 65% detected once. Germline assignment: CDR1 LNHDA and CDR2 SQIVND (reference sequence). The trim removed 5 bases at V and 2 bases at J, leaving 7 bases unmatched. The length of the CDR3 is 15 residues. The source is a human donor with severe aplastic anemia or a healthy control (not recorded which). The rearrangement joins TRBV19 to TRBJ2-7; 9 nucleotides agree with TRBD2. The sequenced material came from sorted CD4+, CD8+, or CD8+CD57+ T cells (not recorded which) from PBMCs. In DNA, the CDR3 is TGTGCCAGTAGTCATAGCGGGAGACGTACCTACGAGCAGTACTTC. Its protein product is CASSHSGRRTYEQYF.